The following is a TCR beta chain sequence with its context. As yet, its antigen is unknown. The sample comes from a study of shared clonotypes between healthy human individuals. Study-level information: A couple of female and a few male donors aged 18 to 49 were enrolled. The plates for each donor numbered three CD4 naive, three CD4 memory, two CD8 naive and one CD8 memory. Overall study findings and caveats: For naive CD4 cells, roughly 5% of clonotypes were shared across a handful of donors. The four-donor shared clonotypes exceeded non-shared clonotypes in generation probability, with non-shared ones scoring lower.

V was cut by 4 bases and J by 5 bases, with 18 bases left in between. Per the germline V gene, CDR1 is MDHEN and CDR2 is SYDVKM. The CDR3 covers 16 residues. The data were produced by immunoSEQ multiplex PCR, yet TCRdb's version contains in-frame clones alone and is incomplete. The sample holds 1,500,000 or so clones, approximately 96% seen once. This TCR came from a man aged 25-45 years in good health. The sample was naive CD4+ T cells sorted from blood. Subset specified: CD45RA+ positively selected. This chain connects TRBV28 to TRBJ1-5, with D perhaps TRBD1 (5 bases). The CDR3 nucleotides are TGTGCCAGCAGTTCCTCTCGAGGGGCGAGAGATCAGCCCCAGCATTTT. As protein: CASSSSRGARDQPQHF.